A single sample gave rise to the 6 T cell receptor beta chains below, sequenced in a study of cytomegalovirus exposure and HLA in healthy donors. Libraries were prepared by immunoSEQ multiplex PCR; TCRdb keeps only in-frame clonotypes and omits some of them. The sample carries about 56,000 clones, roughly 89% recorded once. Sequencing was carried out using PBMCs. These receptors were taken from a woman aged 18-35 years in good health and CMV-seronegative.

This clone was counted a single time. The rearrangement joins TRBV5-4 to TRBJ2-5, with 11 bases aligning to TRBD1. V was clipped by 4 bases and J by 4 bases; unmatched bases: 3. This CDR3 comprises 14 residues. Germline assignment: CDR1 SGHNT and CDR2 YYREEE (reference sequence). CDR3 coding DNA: TGTGCCAGCAGCGGGACAGGGGGGCCAGAGACCCAGTACTTC. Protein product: CASSGTGGPETQYF.

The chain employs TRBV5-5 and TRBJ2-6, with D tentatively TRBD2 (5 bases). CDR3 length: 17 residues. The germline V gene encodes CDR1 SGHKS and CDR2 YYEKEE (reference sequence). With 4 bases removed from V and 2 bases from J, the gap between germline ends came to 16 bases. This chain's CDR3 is CASSPKSPGAGANVLTF. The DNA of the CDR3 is TGTGCCAGCAGCCCTAAATCTCCCGGGGCTGGGGCCAACGTCCTGACTTTC. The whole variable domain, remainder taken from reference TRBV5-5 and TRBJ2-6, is DAGVTQSPTHLIKTRGQQVTLRCSPISGHKSVSWYQQVLGQGPQFIFQYYEKEERGRGNFPDRFSARQFPNYSSELNVNALLLGDSALYLCASSPKSPGAGANVLTFGAGSRLTVL.

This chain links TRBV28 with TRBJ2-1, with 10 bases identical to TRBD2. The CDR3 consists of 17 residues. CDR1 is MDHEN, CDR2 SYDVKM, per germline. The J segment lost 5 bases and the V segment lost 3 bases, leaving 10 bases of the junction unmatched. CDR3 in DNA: TGTGCCAGCAGTTTTATGTCTAGCGGGAGTCACGACAATGAGCAGTTCTTC. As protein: CASSFMSSGSHDNEQFF.

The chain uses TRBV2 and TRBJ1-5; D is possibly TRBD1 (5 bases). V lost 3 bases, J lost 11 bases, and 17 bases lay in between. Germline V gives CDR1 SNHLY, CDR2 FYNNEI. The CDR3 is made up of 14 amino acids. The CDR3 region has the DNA TGTGCCAGCAGTGACCAGGGCGGCTCTAGGGCCCAGCATTTT. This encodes CASSDQGGSRAQHF.

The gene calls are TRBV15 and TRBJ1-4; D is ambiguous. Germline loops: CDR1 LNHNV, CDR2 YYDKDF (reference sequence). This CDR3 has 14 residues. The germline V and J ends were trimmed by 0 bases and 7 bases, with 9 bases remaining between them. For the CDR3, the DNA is TGTGCCACCAGCAGAGATCTGGCAGGTGAAAAACTGTTTTTT. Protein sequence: CATSRDLAGEKLFF.

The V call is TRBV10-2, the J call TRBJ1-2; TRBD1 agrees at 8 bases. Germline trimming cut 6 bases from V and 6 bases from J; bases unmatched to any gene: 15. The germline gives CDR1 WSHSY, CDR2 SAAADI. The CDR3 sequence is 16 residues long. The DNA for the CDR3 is TGCGCCAGCAGCGCCAGGGGGCGCGTAGCTTTGGATGGCTACACCTTC. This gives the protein CASSARGRVALDGYTF.